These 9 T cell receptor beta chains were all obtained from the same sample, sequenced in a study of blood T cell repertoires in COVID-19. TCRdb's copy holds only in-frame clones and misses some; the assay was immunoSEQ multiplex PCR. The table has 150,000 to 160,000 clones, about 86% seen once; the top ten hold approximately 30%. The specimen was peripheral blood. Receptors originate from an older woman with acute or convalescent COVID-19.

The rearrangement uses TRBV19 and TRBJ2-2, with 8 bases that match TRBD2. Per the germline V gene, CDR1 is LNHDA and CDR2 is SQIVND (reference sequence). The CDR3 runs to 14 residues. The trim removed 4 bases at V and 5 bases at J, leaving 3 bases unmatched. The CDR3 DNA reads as TGTGCCAGTAGTACCCGGGGGGGTACCGGGGAGCTGTTTTTT. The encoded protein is CASSTRGGTGELFF.

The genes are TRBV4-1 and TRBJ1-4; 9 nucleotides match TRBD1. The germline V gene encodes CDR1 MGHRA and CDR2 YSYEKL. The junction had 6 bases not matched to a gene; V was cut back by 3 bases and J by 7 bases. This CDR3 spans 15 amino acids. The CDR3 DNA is TGCGCCAGCAGCCAGAGTTCGGACAGGGGTGAAAAACTGTTTTTT. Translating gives CASSQSSDRGEKLFF.

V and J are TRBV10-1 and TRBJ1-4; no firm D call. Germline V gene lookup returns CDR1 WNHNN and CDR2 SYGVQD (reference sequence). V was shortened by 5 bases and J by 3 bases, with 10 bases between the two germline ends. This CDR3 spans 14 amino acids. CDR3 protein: CASSSGQSNEKLFF. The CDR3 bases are TGCGCCAGCAGTAGTGGTCAGTCTAATGAAAAACTGTTTTTT.

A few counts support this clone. CDR3 amino acids: CATKGVLGQPQHF. The CDR3 coding sequence is TGTGCCACTAAAGGGGTCTTAGGTCAGCCCCAGCATTTT. The V call is TRBV2, the J call TRBJ1-5; tentative D call: TRBD1 (5 bases). Deletions cut 10 bases from V and 6 bases from J, with 16 bases between. In germline, CDR1 is SNHLY, CDR2 FYNNEI. The CDR3 loop spans 13 amino acids.

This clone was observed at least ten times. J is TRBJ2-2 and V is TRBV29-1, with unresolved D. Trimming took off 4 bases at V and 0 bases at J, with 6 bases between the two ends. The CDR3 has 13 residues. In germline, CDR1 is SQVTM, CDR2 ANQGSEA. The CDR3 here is CSVVRPNTGELFF. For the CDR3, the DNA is TGCAGCGTTGTGAGGCCGAACACCGGGGAGCTGTTTTTT.

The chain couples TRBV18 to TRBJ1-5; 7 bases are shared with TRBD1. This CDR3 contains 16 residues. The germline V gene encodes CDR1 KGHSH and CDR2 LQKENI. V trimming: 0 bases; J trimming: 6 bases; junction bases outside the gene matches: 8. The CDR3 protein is CASSPPSRQGSQPQHF. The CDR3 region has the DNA TGTGCCAGCTCACCACCGTCTCGACAGGGTAGTCAGCCCCAGCATTTT.

In DNA, the CDR3 is TGTGCCAGCAGCTTAAGGACCGGGACAGGGGTCCATGAGCAGTTCTTC. Residues: CASSLRTGTGVHEQFF. The rearrangement joins TRBV7-3 to TRBJ2-1; 10 bases are shared with TRBD1. Germline loops: CDR1 SGHTA, CDR2 FQGTGA. V shed 1 base and J 8 bases; nucleotides not matched to a gene: 8. The CDR3 is 16 residues long.

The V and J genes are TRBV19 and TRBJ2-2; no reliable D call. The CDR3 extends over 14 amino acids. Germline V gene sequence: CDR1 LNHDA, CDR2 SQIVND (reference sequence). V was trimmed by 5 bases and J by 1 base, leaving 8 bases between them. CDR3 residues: CASSFQLNTGELFF. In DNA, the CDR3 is TGTGCCAGTAGTTTTCAATTGAACACCGGGGAGCTGTTTTTT.

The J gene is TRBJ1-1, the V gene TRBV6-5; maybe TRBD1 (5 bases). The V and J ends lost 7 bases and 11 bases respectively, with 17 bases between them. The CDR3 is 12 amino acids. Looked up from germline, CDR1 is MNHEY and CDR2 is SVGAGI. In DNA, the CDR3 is TGTGCCAGCAACATACTGGGAGGGGCTGCTTTCTTT. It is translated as CASNILGGAAFF.